Below are 29 T cell receptor beta chains sequenced from a single sample in a study of beta chain features in type 1 diabetes. Expressed TCRB transcripts were sequenced, since all the RNA that had been isolated was reverse transcribed. Using immunoSEQ multiplex PCR, the repertoire was profiled, and TCRdb retains in-frame clones only, with some absent. The sample comprises 300,000 to 400,000 clones, 8% to 13% of which are singletons, and approximately 0.016% rests with the top ten. Sequencing was carried out using naive CD4+ T cells from blood. The receptors were gathered from a woman between 25 and 40 years old in good health.

The sample holds a few counts of this clone. The V and J genes are TRBV11-1 and TRBJ2-1; TRBD2 matches at 8 bases. The CDR3 has 15 residues. The germline gives CDR1 SGHAT, CDR2 FQDESV (reference sequence). V shed 5 bases, J shed 2 bases, and the junction held 5 bases outside the gene matches. CDR3 DNA sequence: TGTGCCAGCAGCCCAAAAGCGGGAGCCTACAATGAGCAGTTCTTC. Translation gives CASSPKAGAYNEQFF.

V usage is TRBV4-1 and J usage is TRBJ2-1; 10 nucleotides match TRBD2. The V segment lost 0 bases and the J segment 0 bases; nucleotides outside the gene matches: 8. The CDR3 sequence is 19 residues long. The V gene's germline CDR1 is MGHRA and CDR2 YSYEKL. The CDR3 bases are TGCGCCAGCAGCCAAGACTGGGTACCTAGCGGGAGCTCCTACAATGAGCAGTTCTTC. This encodes CASSQDWVPSGSSYNEQFF.

V gene TRBV28 combines with J gene TRBJ2-6; D remains ambiguous. Trimming left V 4 bases short and J 4 bases short, with 8 bases between. Germline V CDR1 and CDR2: MDHEN, SYDVKM. CDR3 length equals 14 residues. CDR3 protein: CASSSISGANVLTF. In nucleotides, the CDR3 is TGTGCCAGCAGTTCTATTTCGGGGGCCAACGTCCTGACTTTC.

This clone was detected a few times. The chain couples TRBV18 to TRBJ1-5; D gene unclear. This CDR3 contains 15 residues. The V and J ends lost 2 bases and 0 bases respectively, with 8 bases between them. The germline V gene encodes CDR1 KGHSH and CDR2 LQKENI. The CDR3 here is CASSPTEYSNQPQHF. CDR3 nucleotide sequence: TGTGCCAGCTCACCAACAGAATATAGCAATCAGCCCCAGCATTTT. The full variable domain, in which reference TRBV18 and TRBJ1-5 provide the parts outside the CDR3, is NAGVMQNPRHLVRRRGQEARLRCSPMKGHSHVYWYRQLPEEGLKFMVYLQKENIIDESGMPKERFSAEFPKEGPSILRIQQVVRGDSAAYFCASSPTEYSNQPQHFGDGTRLSIL.

This clone has only a few counts. The CDR3 protein is CASSTDRGQETQYF. As DNA, the CDR3 is TGTGCCAGCAGCACAGACCGGGGGCAAGAGACCCAGTACTTC. V is TRBV9 and J is TRBJ2-5; the D gene is possibly TRBD2 (6 bases). CDR1 is SGDLS, CDR2 YYNGEE, per germline. The CDR3 covers 14 residues. Trimming removed 4 bases from V and 2 bases from J, with 12 bases in between.

The genes are TRBV7-8 and TRBJ2-1, with a weak D call TRBD2 (6 bases). The CDR3 sequence is 14 residues long. Trimming cost V 2 bases and J 4 bases, with 9 bases left between them. Germline V gives CDR1 SGHVS, CDR2 FQNEAQ. CDR3 sequence reads: CASSLTGAYNEQFF. The CDR3 DNA is TGTGCCAGCAGCTTAACGGGAGCTTACAATGAGCAGTTCTTC.

The chain employs TRBV18 and TRBJ1-1, with D hard to call. V was clipped by 3 bases and J by 5 bases, with 10 bases between them. There are 13 residues in the CDR3. Per the germline V gene, CDR1 is KGHSH and CDR2 is LQKENI. This CDR3 is CASSPRPGTEAFF. In DNA, the CDR3 is TGTGCCAGCTCACCCCGCCCGGGGACTGAAGCTTTCTTT.

This clone was counted a few times. J is TRBJ2-5 and V is TRBV2; 7 bases fit TRBD2. The CDR3 is 14 amino acids. CDR1 and CDR2 from the germline V gene are SNHLY and FYNNEI. J lost 5 bases, V lost 4 bases, and 7 bases had no gene match. The CDR3 region has the DNA TGTGCCAGCAGTGTCGATGGGCGGGGGGAGACCCAGTACTTC. This sequence encodes CASSVDGRGETQYF. Complete variable domain (other parts from reference TRBV2 and TRBJ2-5): EPEVTQTPSHQVTQMGQEVILRCVPISNHLYFYWYRQILGQKVEFLVSFYNNEISEKSEIFDDQFSVERPDGSNFTLKIRSTKLEDSAMYFCASSVDGRGETQYFGPGTRLLVL.

A few counts support this clone. This CDR3 is CASSVHQGRSSGYTF. In nucleotides, the CDR3 is TGTGCCAGCAGCGTTCATCAGGGTCGTTCTAGTGGCTACACCTTC. The chain is built from TRBV9 and TRBJ1-2, with D perhaps TRBD1 (5 bases). Germline-derived CDR1 and CDR2 are SGDLS and YYNGEE. V lost 2 bases to trimming and J lost 7 bases, with 18 bases between them. The CDR3 is 15 residues long.

This clone was seen a handful of times. For the CDR3, the DNA is TGTGCCAGCAGTTTAAAGTCTAGCGGGGCCTACGAGCAGTACTTC. The encoded protein is CASSLKSSGAYEQYF. The chain recombines TRBV27 with TRBJ2-7, with TRBD2 identical over 9 bases. V lost 2 bases to trimming and J lost 2 bases; unmatched junction nucleotides: 4. The CDR3 has 15 residues. Germline assignment: CDR1 MNHEY and CDR2 SMNVEV (reference sequence).

The chain carries TRBV6-5 and TRBJ2-7; 14 bases map to TRBD2. Germline CDR1 MNHEY, CDR2 SVGAGI. The CDR3 loop spans 15 amino acids. With 5 bases clipped from V and 4 bases from J, the junction kept 4 bases outside the gene matches. This chain's CDR3 is CASSTGTSGSYEQYF. In nucleotides, the CDR3 is TGTGCCAGCAGTACGGGGACTAGCGGGAGTTACGAGCAGTACTTC.

In its sample, this clone was seen a few times. The chain couples TRBV27 to TRBJ2-5, with D perhaps TRBD2 (6 bases). Germline V lookup: CDR1 MNHEY, CDR2 SMNVEV (reference sequence). V lost 8 bases to trimming and J lost 1 base, with 11 bases between them. The CDR3 is made up of 13 amino acids. The CDR3 DNA follows: TGTGCCAGCCGTCTAGCGTCCCAAGAGACCCAGTACTTC. Amino acids: CASRLASQETQYF.

The chain recombines TRBV7-2 with TRBJ2-2; a possible D gene is TRBD2 (5 bases). Looked up from germline, CDR1 is SGHTA and CDR2 is FQGNSA. This CDR3 region has 13 residues. Between the trimmed V and J ends, which lost 6 bases and 4 bases, there was a span of 9 bases. CDR3 in DNA: TGTGCCAGCAGTCGGACTGCCACCGGGGAGCTGTTTTTT. As protein: CASSRTATGELFF.

V is TRBV5-1 and J is TRBJ2-6; 12 bases are a match to TRBD1. Germline trimming cut 6 bases from V and 0 bases from J; bases unmatched to any gene: 7. There are 18 residues in the CDR3. CDR1 SGHRS and CDR2 YFSETQ come from the germline V gene. The CDR3 bases are TGCGCCAGCACCGGGACAGGGGGCCTCAGCTCTGGGGCCAACGTCCTGACTTTC. Protein product: CASTGTGGLSSGANVLTF.

The gene calls are TRBV6-1 and TRBJ2-2; no reliable D call. Trimming pared 2 bases from V and 1 base from J, leaving 5 bases between. Germline V lookup: CDR1 MNHNS, CDR2 SASEGT. The CDR3 has 14 residues. CDR3 amino acids: CASSELGNTGELFF. The CDR3 DNA is TGTGCCAGCAGTGAACTCGGGAACACCGGGGAGCTGTTTTTT.

This clone has more than one count but fewer than ten. A junction boundary mismatches the germline segment, possibly from a read error. Other DNA sequences in the sample encode the same CDR3. V is TRBV7-7 and J is TRBJ2-5; D is uncertain. Germline values: CDR1 SSHAT, CDR2 FNYEAQ (reference sequence). The CDR3 is 13 amino acids. The CDR3 bases are TGTGCTAGCAGCTTAGGGCAGCAAGAGACCCAGTACTTC. Translating it yields CASSLGQQETQYF.

The chain combines TRBV6-5 with TRBJ2-3; D might be TRBD1 (5 bases). The CDR3 covers 13 residues. Trimming removed 6 bases from V and 4 bases from J, with 11 bases in between. Germline V gene data show CDR1 as MNHEY and CDR2 as SVGAGI. CDR3 region: CASRIDSPDTQYF. The CDR3 DNA sequence: TGTGCCAGCAGAATCGACAGCCCAGATACGCAGTATTTT.

V usage is TRBV18 and J usage is TRBJ1-2, with 9 nucleotides matching TRBD1. Germline-derived CDR1 and CDR2 are KGHSH and LQKENI. The length of the CDR3 is 13 residues. With V trimmed by 3 bases and J by 10 bases, 6 bases remained unmatched. DNA for the CDR3: TGTGCCAGCTCACCCGGGACAGGGAGGGACTACACCTTC. It encodes CASSPGTGRDYTF.

The rearrangement uses TRBV4-3 and TRBJ2-1, with a tentative D call TRBD2 (5 bases). Germline CDR1 LGHNA, CDR2 YSLEER. The CDR3 extends over 15 amino acids. The ends were cut back, 3 bases at V and 2 bases at J, with 11 bases in the middle. CDR3 in DNA: TGCGCCAGCAGCCACGAGCGGCTCCCCTACAATGAGCAGTTCTTC. This encodes CASSHERLPYNEQFF.

V is TRBV7-3 and J is TRBJ2-1; D is perhaps TRBD2 (5 bases). Trimming removed 1 base at V and 5 bases at J, with 6 bases between. Germline CDR1 and CDR2: SGHTA and FQGTGA. The CDR3 is 13 amino acids. The CDR3 DNA follows: TGTGCCAGCAGCTTAAGGAGGAACAATGAGCAGTTCTTC. The encoded protein is CASSLRRNNEQFF.

DNA for the CDR3: TGTGCCAGCACCGGGACTAGCGCGAGCAATGAGCAGTTCTTC. Translating it yields CASTGTSASNEQFF. The chain has TRBV2 and TRBJ2-1; 10 bases agree with TRBD2. V gave up 7 bases and J gave up 6 bases; unmatched junction bases: 6. The germline gives CDR1 SNHLY, CDR2 FYNNEI. The length of the CDR3 is 14 residues.

This clone was counted between two and nine times. The genes are TRBV28 and TRBJ2-5; TRBD1 agrees at 11 bases. Unmatched junction bases numbered 8, after V lost 4 bases and J lost 1 base. The CDR3 consists of 17 residues. Per the germline V gene, CDR1 is MDHEN and CDR2 is SYDVKM. The chain's CDR3 is CASSSPGQGAFQETQYF. CDR3 DNA sequence: TGTGCCAGCAGTTCCCCCGGACAGGGGGCCTTCCAAGAGACCCAGTACTTC. Filled out from reference TRBV28 and TRBJ2-5, the complete variable domain reads DVKVTQSSRYLVKRTGEKVFLECVQDMDHENMFWYRQDPGLGLRLIYFSYDVKMKEKGDIPEGYSVSREKKERFSLILESASTNQTSMYLCASSSPGQGAFQETQYFGPGTRLLVL.

This clone was seen only a few times. The gene calls are TRBV29-1 and TRBJ2-1, with 10 nucleotides matching TRBD1. Germline V gene data show CDR1 as SQVTM and CDR2 as ANQGSEA. This CDR3 is built from 14 residues. Trimming removed 7 bases from V and 12 bases from J; junction bases left unmatched: 15. The CDR3 nucleotides read TGCAGCGCTACCGGGACAGGGGATGATATTGGGCAGTTCTTC. Amino acids: CSATGTGDDIGQFF.

V gene TRBV7-9 combines with J gene TRBJ2-1; TRBD2 matches 8 bases. CDR3 length: 14 amino acids. Germline V CDR1 and CDR2: SEHNR, FQNEAQ (reference sequence). The V segment lost 5 bases and the J segment 7 bases; nucleotides outside the gene matches: 7. CDR3 sequence (DNA): TGTGCCAGCAGCCCCCAGCGGGAGCTAAATGAGCAGTTCTTC. It encodes CASSPQRELNEQFF.

This clone was detected a few times. CDR3 sequence reads: CASSLSSRGLMSETQYF. The CDR3 coding sequence is TGTGCCAGCAGCTTATCGTCCAGGGGGCTGATGTCAGAGACCCAGTACTTC. The chain combines TRBV7-9 with TRBJ2-5; 8 bases line up with TRBD1. Germline CDR1 SEHNR, CDR2 FQNEAQ (reference sequence). Trimming took 2 bases from V and 4 from J; bases not matched to a gene: 12. The CDR3 is 17 residues long.

The CDR3: CASSPTREGSDTQYF. The CDR3 DNA follows: TGTGCCAGCTCACCAACGCGGGAGGGCTCGGATACGCAGTATTTT. The chain carries TRBV18 and TRBJ2-3; 9 nucleotides agree with TRBD2. Trimming cost V 2 bases and J 6 bases; bases outside gene matches: 6. Germline V lookup: CDR1 KGHSH, CDR2 LQKENI. The CDR3 totals 15 residues. The full variable domain, with the rest looked up from reference TRBV18 and TRBJ2-3, is NAGVMQNPRHLVRRRGQEARLRCSPMKGHSHVYWYRQLPEEGLKFMVYLQKENIIDESGMPKERFSAEFPKEGPSILRIQQVVRGDSAAYFCASSPTREGSDTQYFGPGTRLTVL.

This clone was counted between two and nine times. The chain couples TRBV4-3 to TRBJ1-1; D is unresolved. CDR1 is LGHNA and CDR2 is YSLEER in the germline V gene. V lost 0 bases and J lost 5, with 10 bases in between. CDR3 length equals 14 residues. The CDR3 coding sequence is TGCGCCAGCAGCCAAGAAGAGGGAGGGACTGAAGCTTTCTTT. Translated: CASSQEEGGTEAFF.

The gene calls are TRBV2 and TRBJ2-1, with TRBD2 matching 10 bases. Germline V gene data show CDR1 as SNHLY and CDR2 as FYNNEI. CDR3 length: 14 amino acids. Trimming took 7 bases from V and 8 from J; bases not matched to a gene: 8. As DNA, the CDR3 is TGTGCCAGCACCGGGACTAGCGTTTTTTATGAGCAGTTCTTC. This encodes CASTGTSVFYEQFF.

This clone was found a few times. The chain combines TRBV14 with TRBJ1-4; 8 bases match TRBD1. The CDR3 covers 12 residues. Trimming removed 6 bases from V and 8 bases from J; junction bases left unmatched: 2. Germline V CDR1 and CDR2: SGHDN, FVKESK. CDR3 in DNA: TGTGCCAGCAGGGCAGGGGGCGAAAAACTGTTTTTT. It codes for CASRAGGEKLFF.